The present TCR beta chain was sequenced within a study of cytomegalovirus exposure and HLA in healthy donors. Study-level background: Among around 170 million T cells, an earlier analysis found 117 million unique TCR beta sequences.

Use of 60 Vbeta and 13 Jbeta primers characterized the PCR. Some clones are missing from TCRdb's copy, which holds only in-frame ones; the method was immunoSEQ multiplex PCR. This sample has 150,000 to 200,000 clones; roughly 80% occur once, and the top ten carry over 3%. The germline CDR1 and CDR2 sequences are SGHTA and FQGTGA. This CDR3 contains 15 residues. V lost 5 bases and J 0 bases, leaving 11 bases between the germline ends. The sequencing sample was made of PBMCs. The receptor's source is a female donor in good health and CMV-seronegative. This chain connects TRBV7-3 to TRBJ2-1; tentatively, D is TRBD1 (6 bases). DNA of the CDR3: TGTGCCAGCAGCCTACGCAGGGGCTCCTACAATGAGCAGTTCTTC. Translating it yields CASSLRRGSYNEQFF.